This T cell receptor (beta chain) was identified during a study of identical twins. This clonotype was seen a few times. Its antigen is still unknown. Through template switching, a universal primer site was introduced, and the cDNA contained unique molecular identifiers. TCRdb ran MiXCR on the 5' RACE reads and lists one entry per CDR3 protein. Among roughly 1.6 million distinct CDR3 sequences, under 35% were seen once, and the ten largest hold 0.27%. The CDR3 contains 18 residues. Germline CDR1 MDHEN, CDR2 SYDVKM. Trimming cost V 3 bases and J 3 bases; bases outside gene matches: 14. The study, taken as a whole, reports: Invariant T cells like MAIT and iNKT could partly confound the zero-insertion analyses. Sharing of beta out-of-frame sequences by twins showed a weaker excess.

This clonotype was obtained from a newborn girl in good health. Input material: cord blood. The J gene is TRBJ2-1, the V gene TRBV28; 7 bases fit TRBD1. CDR3 loop: CASSFRVPRTGIYNEQFF. CDR3 DNA: TGTGCCAGCAGTTTTCGGGTTCCGCGGACAGGAATCTACAATGAGCAGTTCTTC. Drawing the rest from reference TRBV28 and TRBJ2-1, the complete variable domain is DVKVTQSSRYLVKRTGEKVFLECVQDMDHENMFWYRQDPGLGLRLIYFSYDVKMKEKGDIPEGYSVSREKKERFSLILESASTNQTSMYLCASSFRVPRTGIYNEQFFGPGTRLTVL.